This TCR delta chain is from a study of γδ T cells in repeated Plasmodium falciparum infection. Overall study: The natural-infection arm compared Malian children under seasonal malaria with matched Australian children. Malaria-naive adults were infected with P. falciparum NF54 four times over roughly 640 days.

The sample holds many counts of this clone. Antigen specificity is unknown. Study observations and caveats: Waves of new clonotype selection appeared after repeated controlled infections in Vdelta2-negative, largely Vdelta1+, gammadelta T cells. Vgamma9/Vdelta2+ repertoires stayed stably polyclonal over time and infection.

TCRdb repeated clone calling on the multiplex PCR reads with CATT. The sample lists some 51,000 delta-chain clones, roughly 1.9% occurring once. Vgamma9/Vdelta2+ and Vdelta2-negative gammadelta T cells were flow-sorted from PBMC for bulk sequencing. The ends were cut back, 1 base at V and 0 bases at J, with 9 bases in the middle. The CDR3 totals 15 residues. Germline loops: CDR1 TSWWSYY, CDR2 QGS. Sequencing was done on a sample of gamma-delta T cells from blood. The clonotype originates from a pool of human donors (malaria-infected and uninfected, not separated). This rearrangement joins TRDV1 to TRDJ1; D is uncertain. The CDR3 region has the DNA TGTGCTCTTGGGGAACGTGTGGTATACACCGATAAACTCATCTTT. Amino acids: CALGERVVYTDKLIF.